The sequence of this T cell receptor (beta chain) was determined in a study of CD4 T cells in relation to SARS-CoV-2 and coronaviruses. This CDR3 comprises 15 residues. The V end was cut by 0 bases, the J end by 5 bases, with 15 bases between. Germline lookup yields CDR1 SGHRS and CDR2 YFSETQ. This clone is labeled medium-sized. As yet, its antigen is unknown. Unexposed donor CD4+ T cells date from about 2011-2019, before the COVID-19 pandemic. The cells were cultured for around ten days before CD4+ T cells were isolated. Clones were read by immunoSEQ multiplex PCR, and TCRdb kept only the in-frame ones, dropping some. The sample contains 20,000 to 25,000 clones, around 78% of which appear only once.

The clonotype originates from a human donor in good health. The source material was CD4+ T cells from PBMCs, cultured in vitro. V is TRBV5-1 and J is TRBJ2-7; D is undetermined. For the CDR3, the DNA is TGCGCCAGCAGCTTGGTCATGGGTAAGCAAAACGAGCAGTACTTC. Protein product: CASSLVMGKQNEQYF. The full variable domain, its missing parts supplied by reference TRBV5-1 and TRBJ2-7, is KAGVTQTPRYLIKTRGQQVTLSCSPISGHRSVSWYQQTPGQGLQFLFEYFSETQRNKGNFPGRFSGRQFSNSRSEMNVSTLELGDSALYLCASSLVMGKQNEQYFGPGTRLTVT.